These T cell receptor beta chains were read from a single sample in a study of T-cell reconstitution after alpha-beta-depleted transplantation in children. TCRdb passed the PCR reads through MiXCR, listing each CDR3 protein once. Of 550,000 to 800,000 distinct CDR3 sequences in the sample, about 12% are singletons; the top ten hold 0.75% to 0.85%. The sample was PBMCs, taken before TCRalphabeta/CD19-depleted stem cell transplant. These receptors were taken from a girl aged 2 to 9 with congenital amegakaryocytic thrombocytopenia, due to receive a stem cell transplant. Each CDR3 is given with its conserved first and last residue. Fields, in order: D gene, V gene, J gene, clone size, CDR3 DNA, CDR3 protein. D genes are given only for firm matches. Clone size is stated in some rows and not others, as once, few, many or a class when expanded.

D gene: .
V gene: TRBV20-1
J gene: TRBJ1-3
clone size: .
CDR3 DNA: TGCAGTGCTCTGGCGGGGAATTCTGGAAACACCATATATTTT
CDR3 protein: CSALAGNSGNTIYF

D gene: TRBD2
V gene: TRBV20-1
J gene: TRBJ2-3
clone size: many
CDR3 DNA: TGCAGTGCTAGAGATCACCTAGCGGGAGGGGGAGATACGCAGTATTTT
CDR3 protein: CSARDHLAGGGDTQYF

D gene: .
V gene: TRBV29-1
J gene: TRBJ1-2
clone size: many
CDR3 DNA: TGCAGCGGCCAAGCAGGAGATGGCTACACCTTC
CDR3 protein: CSGQAGDGYTF

D gene: .
V gene: TRBV29-1
J gene: TRBJ2-7
clone size: many
CDR3 DNA: TGCAGCGTTACGGCCGGGACCTACGAGCAGTACTTC
CDR3 protein: CSVTAGTYEQYF

D gene: .
V gene: TRBV7-9
J gene: TRBJ2-3
clone size: many
CDR3 DNA: TGTGCCAGCAGCTTATGGAGCCCCGTCACAGATACGCAGTATTTT
CDR3 protein: CASSLWSPVTDTQYF

D gene: TRBD1
V gene: TRBV5-1
J gene: TRBJ2-1
clone size: .
CDR3 DNA: TGCGCCAGCAGCTTGGCTGTACGCCCCAGGGGGCATATAAATGAGCAGTTCTTC
CDR3 protein: CASSLAVRPRGHINEQFF

D gene: .
V gene: TRBV20-1
J gene: TRBJ2-1
clone size: .
CDR3 DNA: TGCAGTGCTTCCCATACTATCCCCGGGGTTCCTGAGCAGTTCTTC
CDR3 protein: CSASHTIPGVPEQFF

D gene: .
V gene: TRBV10-3
J gene: TRBJ1-2
clone size: many
CDR3 DNA: TGTGCCATCAGTGAGCAAATGGGTACCTATGGCTACACCTTC
CDR3 protein: CAISEQMGTYGYTF

D gene: TRBD2
V gene: TRBV20-1
J gene: TRBJ2-7
clone size: many
CDR3 DNA: TGCAGTGCTAGCGCGCTTATCGGGACTATCTACGAGCAGTACTTC
CDR3 protein: CSASALIGTIYEQYF

D gene: .
V gene: TRBV12-3/TRBV12-4
J gene: TRBJ1-2
clone size: .
CDR3 DNA: TGTGCCAGCAGTAGTCGGGTTGGGAATGGCTACACCTTC
CDR3 protein: CASSSRVGNGYTF

D gene: .
V gene: TRBV12-3/TRBV12-4
J gene: TRBJ1-1
clone size: few
CDR3 DNA: TGTGCCAGCATGCTCTCCTTGACGATGAACACTGAAGCTTTCTTT
CDR3 protein: CASMLSLTMNTEAFF

D gene: .
V gene: TRBV7-9
J gene: TRBJ1-1
clone size: many
CDR3 DNA: TGTGCCAGCAGCCCCCGGGGCGGGGTGAACACTGAAGCTTTCTTT
CDR3 protein: CASSPRGGVNTEAFF

D gene: TRBD1
V gene: TRBV12-3/TRBV12-4
J gene: TRBJ1-1
clone size: .
CDR3 DNA: TGTGCCAGCAGTCCCGGGACAGGGTTTGAAGCTTTCTTT
CDR3 protein: CASSPGTGFEAFF

D gene: TRBD2
V gene: TRBV28
J gene: TRBJ2-7
clone size: .
CDR3 DNA: TGTGCCAGCAGTTTAGACCGAGCGGGAGGGACCGAGCAGTACTTC
CDR3 protein: CASSLDRAGGTEQYF

D gene: .
V gene: TRBV5-1
J gene: TRBJ2-1
clone size: .
CDR3 DNA: TGCGCCAGCAGCATTAGGGTGTTGGGCAATGAGCAGTTCTTC
CDR3 protein: CASSIRVLGNEQFF

D gene: .
V gene: TRBV4-1
J gene: TRBJ2-1
clone size: many
CDR3 DNA: TGCGCCAGCAGCCAAGAGCGGGATCCTGTCAATGAGCAGTTCTTC
CDR3 protein: CASSQERDPVNEQFF

D gene: TRBD1
V gene: TRBV7-8
J gene: TRBJ1-5
clone size: few
CDR3 DNA: TGTGCCAGCAGGAGGGACAGGGGTGTCGGTAGCAATCAGCCCCAGCATTTT
CDR3 protein: CASRRDRGVGSNQPQHF

D gene: .
V gene: TRBV10-3
J gene: TRBJ2-5
clone size: .
CDR3 DNA: TGTGCCGTCCAAGTTTCGAACCAAGAGACCCAGTACTTC
CDR3 protein: CAVQVSNQETQYF

D gene: .
V gene: TRBV28
J gene: TRBJ2-3
clone size: .
CDR3 DNA: TGTGCCAGCGGATTGGACGGGACAGATACGCAGTATTTT
CDR3 protein: CASGLDGTDTQYF

D gene: TRBD1
V gene: TRBV12-3/TRBV12-4
J gene: TRBJ2-3
clone size: many
CDR3 DNA: TGTGCCAGCAGTCCGATTTTGGACAGGGTTCACACAGATACGCAGTATTTT
CDR3 protein: CASSPILDRVHTDTQYF

D gene: .
V gene: TRBV7-9
J gene: TRBJ2-3
clone size: few
CDR3 DNA: TGTGCCAGCAGCCCGCCCTGGTCTGTAGCGACGCAGTATTTT
CDR3 protein: CASSPPWSVATQYF

D gene: .
V gene: TRBV12-3/TRBV12-4
J gene: TRBJ1-2
clone size: many
CDR3 DNA: TGTGCCAGCAGTTTGTTTGCCGGCTTAGGCTACACCTTC
CDR3 protein: CASSLFAGLGYTF

D gene: .
V gene: TRBV6-4
J gene: TRBJ2-1
clone size: .
CDR3 DNA: TGTGCCAGCAGCGCTAACGGGGATGAGCAGTTCTTC
CDR3 protein: CASSANGDEQFF

D gene: .
V gene: TRBV7-9
J gene: TRBJ1-2
clone size: .
CDR3 DNA: TGTGCCAGCAGTATGGACACTTACTATGGCTACACCTTC
CDR3 protein: CASSMDTYYGYTF

D gene: .
V gene: TRBV7-9
J gene: TRBJ1-2
clone size: .
CDR3 DNA: TGTGCCAGCAGCTTGGGTTCGGGGGACTATGGCTACACCTTC
CDR3 protein: CASSLGSGDYGYTF

D gene: .
V gene: TRBV3-1
J gene: TRBJ2-5
clone size: many
CDR3 DNA: TGTGCCAGCAGCCAAGATACAGAGTACCAAGAGACCCAGTACTTC
CDR3 protein: CASSQDTEYQETQYF

D gene: .
V gene: TRBV12-3/TRBV12-4
J gene: TRBJ1-4
clone size: many
CDR3 DNA: TGTGCCAGCAGTAAACGGGGGCTGAAGGGTGAAAAACTGTTTTTT
CDR3 protein: CASSKRGLKGEKLFF

D gene: .
V gene: TRBV20-1
J gene: TRBJ2-7
clone size: few
CDR3 DNA: TGCAGTGCTAGTAGTCCGGCTAGCGACTACGAGCAGTACTTC
CDR3 protein: CSASSPASDYEQYF

D gene: .
V gene: TRBV7-9
J gene: TRBJ2-2
clone size: few
CDR3 DNA: TGTGCCAGCAGCTTAATAGCGCCGAACACCGGGGAGCTGTTTTTT
CDR3 protein: CASSLIAPNTGELFF

D gene: .
V gene: TRBV15
J gene: TRBJ2-5
clone size: few
CDR3 DNA: TGTGCCACCAGCAGAGATTACCAGGGAGAGGAGACCCAGTACTTC
CDR3 protein: CATSRDYQGEETQYF

D gene: .
V gene: TRBV7-9
J gene: TRBJ2-2
clone size: .
CDR3 DNA: TGTGCCAGCAGCTTAGGCGGGAACACCGGGGAGCCGTTTTTT
CDR3 protein: CASSLGGNTGEPFF

D gene: .
V gene: TRBV7-9
J gene: TRBJ2-7
clone size: .
CDR3 DNA: TGTGCCAGCAGCTTAGGACCGCACTACGAGCAGTACTTC
CDR3 protein: CASSLGPHYEQYF

D gene: TRBD2
V gene: TRBV10-3
J gene: TRBJ2-3
clone size: many
CDR3 DNA: TGTGCCGGAGCGTATAGCGGGGCACGGACAGATACGCAGTATTTT
CDR3 protein: CAGAYSGARTDTQYF

D gene: .
V gene: TRBV5-1
J gene: TRBJ2-1
clone size: .
CDR3 DNA: TGCGCCAGCAGCTTGGACCGGCCCGATGAGCAGTTCTTC
CDR3 protein: CASSLDRPDEQFF